Listed below are T cell receptor beta chains from one sample, sequenced in a study of cytomegalovirus exposure and HLA in healthy donors. The method was immunoSEQ multiplex PCR; TCRdb's version includes in-frame clones alone and lacks a portion of them. The table records 200,000 to 250,000 clones, approximately 87% of them present only once. The sequenced sample was PBMCs. These receptors originate from a young woman in good health and CMV-seronegative. The CDR3 runs from the conserved cysteine through the conserved F or W.

v_call: TRBV6-5; j_call: TRBJ1-1; cdr3_aa: CASKARLTEAFF
v_call: TRBV12-5; j_call: TRBJ2-3; cdr3_aa: CASGLVRLAGARYTDTQYF
v_call: TRBV30; j_call: TRBJ2-7; cdr3_aa: CAWSAGTGSYEQYF
v_call: TRBV18; j_call: TRBJ2-3; cdr3_aa: CASSPPGGQSTDTQYF
v_call: TRBV27; j_call: TRBJ2-4; cdr3_aa: CASSGVGAKNIQYF
v_call: TRBV6-5; j_call: TRBJ1-2; cdr3_aa: CASRDRGRGGYTF
v_call: TRBV7-2; j_call: TRBJ2-3; cdr3_aa: CASRRGRHTDTQYF
v_call: TRBV29-1; j_call: TRBJ1-1; cdr3_aa: CSVGDRGQTEAFF
v_call: TRBV14; j_call: TRBJ2-1; cdr3_aa: CASSPTGRPEQFF
v_call: TRBV6-4; j_call: TRBJ2-1; cdr3_aa: CASSDRGGGGYNEQFF
v_call: TRBV5-6; j_call: TRBJ2-4; cdr3_aa: CASSLVSENIQYF
v_call: TRBV28; j_call: TRBJ1-1; cdr3_aa: CASSVRDRETEAFF
v_call: TRBV10-1; j_call: TRBJ1-2; cdr3_aa: CASSSGTGSGYTF
v_call: TRBV30; j_call: TRBJ2-3; cdr3_aa: CAWSAGLAGGTDTQYF
v_call: TRBV9; j_call: TRBJ1-3; cdr3_aa: CASSRGTGAAPSNTIYF
v_call: TRBV28; j_call: TRBJ2-3; cdr3_aa: CASSLRRTAWSDTQYF
v_call: TRBV2; j_call: TRBJ1-1; cdr3_aa: CASSETENTEAFF
v_call: TRBV9; j_call: TRBJ2-5; cdr3_aa: CASSVVDRGETQYF
v_call: TRBV11-2; j_call: TRBJ2-1; cdr3_aa: CASSFIAQSYNEQFF
v_call: TRBV7-2; j_call: TRBJ1-2; cdr3_aa: CASSLVSQARGYTF
v_call: TRBV6-1; j_call: TRBJ2-1; cdr3_aa: CASSEAPSSNEQFF
v_call: TRBV7-2; j_call: TRBJ2-7; cdr3_aa: CASSLSAGGGYEQYF
v_call: TRBV6-1; j_call: TRBJ1-5; cdr3_aa: CASRLTGDYVQPQHF
v_call: TRBV6-1; j_call: TRBJ1-5; cdr3_aa: CASSEEQALLYSNQPQHF
v_call: TRBV2; j_call: TRBJ2-1; cdr3_aa: CASNLQGAGEQFF
v_call: TRBV6-6; j_call: TRBJ2-7; cdr3_aa: CASSYSEQGSLEQYF
v_call: TRBV9; j_call: TRBJ1-6; cdr3_aa: CASSPGQGRSSYNSPLHF
v_call: TRBV4-2; j_call: TRBJ2-1; cdr3_aa: CASSQETLADHYNEQFF
v_call: TRBV18; j_call: TRBJ1-6; cdr3_aa: CASSARGSPLHF
v_call: TRBV7-8; j_call: TRBJ1-1; cdr3_aa: CASSLVERVQEAFF
v_call: TRBV5-4; j_call: TRBJ1-1; cdr3_aa: CASSHDRQNTEAFF
v_call: TRBV12-5; j_call: TRBJ2-2; cdr3_aa: CASGFQREGQSGELFF
v_call: TRBV19; j_call: TRBJ1-4; cdr3_aa: CASSIPQGGKLFF
v_call: TRBV6-6; j_call: TRBJ2-7; cdr3_aa: CASRGTIYEQYF
v_call: TRBV5-6; j_call: TRBJ1-5; cdr3_aa: CASSAGQGNQPQHF
v_call: TRBV19; j_call: TRBJ2-7; cdr3_aa: CASNLGGGPGAREQYF
v_call: TRBV29-1; j_call: TRBJ1-1; cdr3_aa: CSVATANTEAFF
v_call: TRBV6-1; j_call: TRBJ2-7; cdr3_aa: CASRDRDSEQYF
v_call: TRBV6-5; j_call: TRBJ2-2; cdr3_aa: CASSYRGQGGTGELFF
v_call: TRBV4-1; j_call: TRBJ1-2; cdr3_aa: CASSPPGDYGYTF
v_call: TRBV5-5; j_call: TRBJ1-1; cdr3_aa: CASSLVVNTEAFF
v_call: TRBV6-5; j_call: TRBJ2-1; cdr3_aa: CASSQGGSYNEQFF
v_call: TRBV28; j_call: TRBJ2-7; cdr3_aa: CASSFASGRREQYF
v_call: TRBV11-2; j_call: TRBJ2-5; cdr3_aa: CASSSQGVVQETQYF
v_call: TRBV18; j_call: TRBJ2-7; cdr3_aa: CASSQDQGWDEQYF
v_call: TRBV4-2; j_call: TRBJ2-1; cdr3_aa: CASSLTLAGSSYNEQFF
v_call: TRBV27; j_call: TRBJ2-1; cdr3_aa: CASSSPGGPNEQFF
v_call: TRBV27; j_call: TRBJ2-1; cdr3_aa: CASTPSGTYNNEQFF
v_call: TRBV5-1; j_call: TRBJ2-3; cdr3_aa: CASTLSETDTQYF
v_call: TRBV11-2; j_call: TRBJ2-1; cdr3_aa: CASSPGGFGYNEQFF
v_call: TRBV28; j_call: TRBJ2-7; cdr3_aa: CASSLYPGYQNDEQYF
v_call: TRBV13; j_call: TRBJ2-7; cdr3_aa: CASSLGTDSYEQYF
v_call: TRBV4-1; j_call: TRBJ1-2; cdr3_aa: CASSQAWTELNGYTF